This T cell receptor (beta chain) was sequenced during a study of T cells in Graves' hyperthyroidism and ophthalmopathy. Study results and limitations: Ophthalmopathy cases were set apart from stable hyperthyroidism by a 13 V-J model. Prediction of ophthalmopathy progression came a median approximately 6 months pre-onset.

Amplified TCR beta CDR3 regions came from RNA transcripts. RT-PCR in the first round (using the HTBI primer set) targeted the TCR CDR3. TCRdb recomputed calls from the multiplex PCR reads with MiXCR, one row per CDR3 protein. The data contain a few hundred thousand distinct CDR3 sequences, 19% of them singletons. This clonotype was counted between two and nine times. Its matching antigen is unknown. In germline, CDR1 is SGDLS, CDR2 YYNGEE. The CDR3 runs 15 residues. The J segment lost 3 bases and the V segment lost 1 base, leaving 7 bases of the junction unmatched. The material sequenced was blood. The TCR originated in a woman in her late teens or twenties with Graves' hyperthyroidism. This sequence joins TRBV9 and TRBJ2-7; 7 nucleotides line up with TRBD2. This chain's CDR3 is CASSVRAGEGYEQYF. In DNA form, the CDR3 reads TGTGCCAGCAGCGTACGGGCCGGGGAGGGCTACGAGCAGTACTTC. The full variable domain, its missing parts supplied by reference TRBV9 and TRBJ2-7, is DSGVTQTPKHLITATGQRVTLRCSPRSGDLSVYWYQQSLDQGLQFLIQYYNGEERAKGNILERFSAQQFPDLHSELNLSSLELGDSALYFCASSVRAGEGYEQYFGPGTRLTVT.